This section outlines one T cell receptor beta chain sequence together with its context. This record belongs to a study of blood T cell repertoires in COVID-19. Study summary: Samples of COVID-19 (acute and convalescent) were obtained from the United States, Italy and Spain. T cells, B-cell-depleted T cells, or PBMCs supplied cDNA or gDNA.

The CDR3 is 16 amino acids. CDR1 KGHDR and CDR2 SFDVKD come from the germline V gene. With 1 base clipped from V and 5 bases from J, the junction kept 6 bases outside the gene matches. TCRdb keeps only in-frame clones here, not all; method: immunoSEQ multiplex PCR. The table lists 250,000 to 300,000 clones, approximately 86% of them singletons. Seattle's enrolled individuals joined amid active infection and were then monitored longitudinally. The origin of this receptor is a woman aged 70-85 years with COVID-19, enrolled during active disease. The sample consisted of peripheral blood. The chain joins TRBV24-1 to TRBJ2-5; 10 nucleotides line up with TRBD1. Here the CDR3 DNA reads TGTGCCACCAGTGATTTCGGGACAGGGGAAATGGAGACCCAGTACTTC. It yields the protein CATSDFGTGEMETQYF.